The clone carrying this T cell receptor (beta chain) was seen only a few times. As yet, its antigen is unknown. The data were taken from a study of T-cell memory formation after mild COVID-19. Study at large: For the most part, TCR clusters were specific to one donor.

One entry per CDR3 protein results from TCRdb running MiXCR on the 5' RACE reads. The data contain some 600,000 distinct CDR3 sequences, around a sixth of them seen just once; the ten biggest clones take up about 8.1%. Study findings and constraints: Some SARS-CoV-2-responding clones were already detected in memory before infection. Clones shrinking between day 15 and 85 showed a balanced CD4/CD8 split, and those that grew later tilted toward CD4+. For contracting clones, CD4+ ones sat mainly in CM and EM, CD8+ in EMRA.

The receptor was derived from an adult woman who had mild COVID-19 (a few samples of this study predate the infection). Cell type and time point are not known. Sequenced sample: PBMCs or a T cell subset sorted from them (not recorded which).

CDR3 residues: CASSYSTGLASYEQYF. CDR3 coding DNA: TGTGCCAGCAGTTACTCGACAGGTCTAGCGAGCTACGAGCAGTACTTC. The J gene is TRBJ2-7, the V gene TRBV6-5; D is tentatively TRBD1 or TRBD2 (6 bases each). The CDR3 totals 16 residues. Between the trimmed V and J ends, which lost 0 bases and 3 bases, there was a span of 15 bases. Germline CDR1 reads MNHEY; CDR2 reads SVGAGI.